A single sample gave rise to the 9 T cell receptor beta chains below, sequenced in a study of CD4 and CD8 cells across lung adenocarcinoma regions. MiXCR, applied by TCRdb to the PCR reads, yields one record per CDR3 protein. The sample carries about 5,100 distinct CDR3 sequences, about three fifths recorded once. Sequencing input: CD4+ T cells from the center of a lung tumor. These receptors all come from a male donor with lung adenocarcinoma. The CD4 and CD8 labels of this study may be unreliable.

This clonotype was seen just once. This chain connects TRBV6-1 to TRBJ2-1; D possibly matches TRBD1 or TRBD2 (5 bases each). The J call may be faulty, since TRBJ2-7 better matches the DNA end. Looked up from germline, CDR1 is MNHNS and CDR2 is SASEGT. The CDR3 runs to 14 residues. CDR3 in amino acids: CASSVLRGAYEQYF. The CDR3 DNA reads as TGTGCCAGCAGTGTCCTCAGAGGGGCCTACGAGCAGTACTTC.

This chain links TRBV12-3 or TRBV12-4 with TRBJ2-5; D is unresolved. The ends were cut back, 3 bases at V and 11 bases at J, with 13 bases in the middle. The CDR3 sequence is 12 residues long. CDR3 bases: TGTGCCAGCAGTTTCGGAGACACGGCGCAGTACTTC. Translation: CASSFGDTAQYF.

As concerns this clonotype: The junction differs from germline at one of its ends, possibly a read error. CDR3 sequence: CASSEVVGGNNNEQFF. For the CDR3, the DNA is TGTGCCAGCAGTGAAGTTGTCGGAGGGAACAACAATGAGCAGTTCTTT. The chain uses TRBV6-1 and TRBJ2-1; a weak D match, TRBD2 (6 bases). Germline V lookup: CDR1 MNHNS, CDR2 SASEGT. The length of the CDR3 is 16 residues.

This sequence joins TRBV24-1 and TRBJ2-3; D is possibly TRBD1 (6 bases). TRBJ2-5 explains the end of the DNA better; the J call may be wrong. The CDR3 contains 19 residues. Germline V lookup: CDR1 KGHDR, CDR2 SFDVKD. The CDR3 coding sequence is TGTGCCACCAGTGACCGCCTGGGGTTTGGGGGCCGGGACCCAGAGACCCAGTACTTC. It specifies CATSDRLGFGGRDPETQYF.

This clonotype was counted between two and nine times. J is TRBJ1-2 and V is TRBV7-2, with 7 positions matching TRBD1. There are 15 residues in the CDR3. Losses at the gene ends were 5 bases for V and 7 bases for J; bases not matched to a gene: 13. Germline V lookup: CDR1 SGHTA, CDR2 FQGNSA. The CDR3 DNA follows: TGTGCCAGCAGCCGTCAAACCGGGACAGAATTTGGCTACACCTTC. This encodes CASSRQTGTEFGYTF.

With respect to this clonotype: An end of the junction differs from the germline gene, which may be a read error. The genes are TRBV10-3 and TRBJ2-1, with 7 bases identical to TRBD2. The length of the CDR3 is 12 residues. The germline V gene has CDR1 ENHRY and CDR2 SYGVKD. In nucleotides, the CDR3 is TGTGCGGGGAGGGGAGCTAAAAATATGCAGTATTTC. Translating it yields CAGRGAKNMQYF.

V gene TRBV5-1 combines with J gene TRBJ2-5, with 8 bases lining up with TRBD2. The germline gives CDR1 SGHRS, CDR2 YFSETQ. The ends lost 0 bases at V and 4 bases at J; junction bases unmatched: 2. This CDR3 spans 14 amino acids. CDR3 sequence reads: CASSLDLAGETQYF. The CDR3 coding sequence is TGCGCCAGCAGCTTGGATCTAGCGGGAGAGACCCAGTACTTC.

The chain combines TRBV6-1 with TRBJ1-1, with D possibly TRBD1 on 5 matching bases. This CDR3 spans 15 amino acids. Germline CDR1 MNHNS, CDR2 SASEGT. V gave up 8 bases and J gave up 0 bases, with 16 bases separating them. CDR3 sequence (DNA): TGTGCCAGCCGTCAAGAGGGGCAAATGAACACTGAAGCTTTCTTT. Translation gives CASRQEGQMNTEAFF.

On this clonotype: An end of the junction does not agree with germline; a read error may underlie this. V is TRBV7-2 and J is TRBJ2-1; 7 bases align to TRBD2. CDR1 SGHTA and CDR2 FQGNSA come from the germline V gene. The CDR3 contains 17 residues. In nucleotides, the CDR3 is TGTGCCAGCAGCTTCCCGAGCGGGGCAAGCTCCAACAAGGAGCTGTTCTTC. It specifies CASSFPSGASSNKELFF.